A single sample is the source of the 7 T cell receptor beta chains below, sequenced in a study of molecular identifiers for immune sequencing clone quantification. TCRdb reprocessed the PCR reads with MiXCR, giving one entry per CDR3 protein. In the table there are under 650,000 distinct CDR3 sequences, less than 20% of which are singletons. Sequenced input: naive CD8+ T cells from blood, with Jurkat cell RNA spiked in. This sample's subset: FACS-sorted CD8+CD4-CCR7+CD45RA+ naive T cells. The source is a human donor in good health. Some libraries in this study had Jurkat cell RNA spiked in.

The gene calls are TRBV18 and TRBJ1-3; 12 positions match TRBD1. Germline loops: CDR1 KGHSH, CDR2 LQKENI. The V segment lost 0 bases and the J segment 0 bases; nucleotides outside the gene matches: 3. The CDR3 is 18 amino acids. CDR3 nucleotide sequence: TGTGCCAGCTCACCACCGGGACAGGGGGCGTTCTCTGGAAACACCATATATTTT. This gives the protein CASSPPGQGAFSGNTIYF. The whole variable domain, remainder taken from reference TRBV18 and TRBJ1-3, is NAGVMQNPRHLVRRRGQEARLRCSPMKGHSHVYWYRQLPEEGLKFMVYLQKENIIDESGMPKERFSAEFPKEGPSILRIQQVVRGDSAAYFCASSPPGQGAFSGNTIYFGEGSWLTVV.

Concerning this clonotype: Since a much larger clone is just one base distant, this may be a read error. The chain joins TRBV27 to TRBJ2-3, with a tentative D call TRBD2 (6 bases). CDR1 is MNHEY and CDR2 is SMNVEV in the germline V gene (reference sequence). This CDR3 is 15 amino acids long. V was pared by 2 bases and J by 2 bases, with 11 bases between. The CDR3 is CASSLAGLFTDTQYF. CDR3 DNA sequence: TGTGCCAGCAGTTTAGCGGGACTGTTCACAGATACGCAGTATTTT.

With regard to this clonotype: This could be a read error, since a much larger clone is one nucleotide away. The chain joins TRBV6-5 to TRBJ2-2; D assignment may be TRBD1 or TRBD2 (7 bases each). Trimming took off 7 bases at V and 2 bases at J, with 17 bases between the two ends. The germline CDR1 and CDR2 sequences are MNHEY and SVGAGI. The CDR3 is 16 amino acids. CDR3 protein: CASNDRAGDNTGELFF. The CDR3 bases are TGTGCCAGCAATGACAGGGCGGGGGATAACACCGGGGAGCTGTTTTTT.

This clonotype was counted at least ten times. The chain is built from TRBV7-9 and TRBJ2-7, with 8 nucleotides matching TRBD1. J was trimmed by 6 bases and V by 5 bases; bases with no gene match: 12. CDR3 length: 15 residues. Germline CDR1 reads SEHNR; CDR2 reads FQNEAQ (reference sequence). The CDR3 DNA follows: TGTGCCAGCAGCGACGGACAGGGAATCGTCTCCGAGCAGTACTTC. Its translation: CASSDGQGIVSEQYF.

In the case of this clonotype: A much larger clone lies one base from this, so it may be a read error. The chain combines TRBV7-9 with TRBJ1-4, with D perhaps matching TRBD1 (5 bases). There are 12 residues in the CDR3. The germline gives CDR1 SEHNR, CDR2 FQNEAQ (reference sequence). The CDR3 region is CASATVNEKLVF. CDR3 bases: TGTGCCAGCGCGACAGTTAATGAAAAACTGGTTTTT.

With regard to this clonotype: One base away lies a much larger clone, so this may be a sequencing read error. V gene TRBV4-1 combines with J gene TRBJ1-6, with D unresolved. This CDR3 contains 14 residues. Trimming left V 1 base short and J 12 bases short, with 13 bases between. Germline V gene sequence: CDR1 MGHRA, CDR2 YSYEKL. The CDR3 reads CASSQAGIGLPLHF. CDR3 sequence (DNA): TGCGCCAGCAGCCAAGCGGGGATAGGTTTACCCCTCCACTTT.

As regards this clonotype: This clone may be a read error of a much larger clone one base away. The V and J genes are TRBV20-1 and TRBJ2-3; 10 bases line up with TRBD2. Germline CDR1 reads DFQATT; CDR2 reads SNEGSKA (reference sequence). CDR3 length equals 17 residues. V was clipped by 6 bases and J by 2 bases; unmatched bases: 14. The CDR3 region has the DNA TGCAGTGCCGTCAGGACTAGCGGAATCACGCACACAGATACGCAGTATTTT. Its protein product is CSAVRTSGITHTDTQYF.